A selection of T cell receptor beta chains follows, all from one sample in a study of blood T cell repertoires in COVID-19. The protocol was immunoSEQ multiplex PCR, while the TCRdb copy is restricted to in-frame clones and leaves out a portion. Counted here are more than 50,000 clones, approximately 89% occurring once; the ten biggest clones make up around 5%. Input material: peripheral blood. Receptors originate from a man aged 60 to 69 with active COVID-19. Both conserved end residues are part of each CDR3. D genes are given only for firm matches. Not all rows give a size; the values are once, few, many and, for expanded clones, a class.

length	V	J	D	size	CDR3	DNA
15	TRBV5-1	TRBJ2-2	TRBD2	-	CASSLPGGGTGELFF	TGCGCCAGCAGCTTGCCGGGAGGCGGGACCGGGGAGCTGTTTTTT
13	TRBV28	TRBJ2-7	-	-	CASSTVGAYEQYF	TGTGCCAGCAGCACTGTGGGGGCTTACGAGCAGTACTTC
15	TRBV18	TRBJ2-5	-	-	CASSPPGQGRETQYF	TGTGCCAGCTCACCACCGGGGCAGGGCAGAGAGACCCAGTACTTC
15	TRBV5-4	TRBJ1-6	-	once	CASSGGGGHNSPLHF	TGTGCCAGCAGCGGCGGGGGGGGCCATAATTCACCCCTCCACTTT
18	TRBV29-1	TRBJ2-5	-	-	CSVEYSRGRPAGLETQYF	TGCAGCGTTGAATACTCCAGGGGGCGCCCAGCGGGGTTAGAGACCCAGTACTTC
12	TRBV6-5	TRBJ2-1	-	-	CASLRSRGEQFF	TGTGCCAGCCTGCGGAGTCGGGGTGAGCAGTTCTTC
11	TRBV20-1	TRBJ2-7	-	-	CSARSGHEQYF	TGCAGTGCTAGGTCAGGGCACGAGCAGTACTTC
13	TRBV5-6	TRBJ1-1	-	-	CASSLDKNVWPFF	TGTGCCAGCAGCTTGGACAAAAATGTATGGCCTTTCTTT
15	TRBV6-2/TRBV6-3	TRBJ2-7	-	-	CASSLWGLVSYEQYF	TGTGCCAGCAGTCTTTGGGGCCTAGTTTCCTACGAGCAGTACTTC
13	TRBV19	TRBJ1-1	-	-	CASSIAVNTEAFF	TGTGCCAGTAGTATAGCAGTGAACACTGAAGCTTTCTTT
14	TRBV19	TRBJ2-1	-	-	CASRAAIQSNEQFF	TGTGCCAGTAGGGCGGCAATCCAGAGCAATGAGCAGTTCTTC
14	TRBV10-3	TRBJ1-5	-	-	CAISDQGTDQPQHF	TGTGCCATCAGTGACCAGGGAACGGATCAGCCCCAGCATTTT
11	TRBV11-2	TRBJ2-7	-	-	CASSQEHEQYF	TGTGCCAGCAGCCAAGAGCACGAGCAGTACTTC
12	TRBV7-9	TRBJ2-5	-	-	CASSPTGETQYF	TGTGCCAGCAGCCCGACAGGAGAGACCCAGTACTTC
15	TRBV5-4	TRBJ2-7	-	-	CASSSASDSSYEQYF	TGTGCCAGCAGCTCTGCTTCTGACAGCTCCTACGAGCAGTACTTC
13	TRBV28	TRBJ2-2	-	few	CASSFRGSGELFF	TGTGCCAGCAGTTTCCGGGGGTCGGGGGAGCTGTTTTTT
16	TRBV5-1	TRBJ2-3	-	-	CASRYDSSIWTDTQYF	TGCGCCAGCAGATATGACAGTAGTATTTGGACAGATACGCAGTATTTT
14	TRBV7-6	TRBJ2-3	TRBD1	once	CASSSGQGTDTQYF	TGTGCCAGCAGCTCGGGACAGGGGACAGATACGCAGTATTTT
13	TRBV29-1	TRBJ2-3	-	few	CSGGGRGTDTQYF	TGCAGCGGGGGGGGCAGGGGCACAGATACGCAGTATTTT
17	TRBV19	TRBJ2-2	TRBD1	-	CASSIGDRFYAPGELFF	TGTGCCAGTAGTATAGGGGACAGGTTTTACGCACCCGGGGAGCTGTTTTTT
17	TRBV7-6	TRBJ2-3	-	-	CASSSTRTVTVPDTQYF	TGTGCCAGCAGCTCAACCAGGACAGTGACCGTGCCAGATACGCAGTATTTT
17	TRBV6-1	TRBJ2-1	TRBD2	-	CASSDPERGLSYNEQFF	TGTGCCAGCAGTGACCCCGAGCGGGGGCTCTCCTACAATGAGCAGTTCTTC
15	TRBV11-2	TRBJ1-1	-	-	CASSLGGVWNTEAFF	TGTGCCAGCAGCTTAGGGGGAGTTTGGAACACTGAAGCTTTCTTT
13	TRBV19	TRBJ1-2	TRBD1	-	CASSRTGNYGYTF	TGTGCCAGTAGTCGGACAGGGAACTATGGCTACACCTTC
14	TRBV7-3	TRBJ2-2	TRBD1	-	CASSLSQGSGELFF	TGTGCCAGCAGCTTATCACAGGGGTCCGGGGAGCTGTTTTTT
18	TRBV7-2	TRBJ2-4	TRBD2	-	CASSLSGTSDVAKNIQYF	TGTGCCAGCAGCTTATCCGGGACTAGCGATGTAGCCAAAAACATTCAGTACTTC
17	TRBV7-2	TRBJ2-7	TRBD1	once	CASSLVGGTGGPYEQYF	TGTGCCAGCAGCTTAGTCGGAGGGACAGGGGGCCCCTACGAGCAGTACTTC
16	TRBV6-1	TRBJ2-3	TRBD2	-	CASSDRGLAGEDTQYF	TGTGCCAGCAGTGACCGGGGGCTAGCGGGAGAGGATACGCAGTATTTT
12	TRBV18	TRBJ1-1	-	-	CASSPPSTEAFF	TGTGCCAGCTCACCACCGAGCACTGAAGCTTTCTTT
12	TRBV30	TRBJ2-7	-	few	CAWSVTPYEQYF	TGTGCCTGGAGTGTAACTCCCTACGAGCAGTACTTC
16	TRBV3-1/TRBV3-2	TRBJ2-1	TRBD2	-	CASSHFPGLARNEQFF	TGTGCCAGCAGTCACTTCCCGGGACTAGCCAGGAATGAGCAGTTCTTC
15	TRBV7-8	TRBJ2-7	TRBD2	once	CASSPRTSGSYEQYF	TGTGCCAGCAGCCCAAGGACTAGCGGGAGTTACGAGCAGTACTTC
18	TRBV4-2	TRBJ2-2	TRBD2	-	CASSAGLAGAPNTGELFF	TGTGCCAGCAGCGCGGGACTAGCGGGAGCCCCGAACACCGGGGAGCTGTTTTTT
15	TRBV7-8	TRBJ2-7	TRBD1	-	CASSLGQGLSYEQYF	TGTGCCAGCAGCTTAGGACAGGGTCTCTCCTACGAGCAGTACTTC
14	TRBV3-1/TRBV3-2	TRBJ1-2	TRBD1	-	CASSQFTGVYGYTF	TGTGCCAGCAGCCAATTCACAGGGGTCTATGGCTACACCTTC
16	TRBV7-3	TRBJ2-7	TRBD2	-	CASSPRGSGNSYEQYF	TGTGCCAGCAGCCCTCGGGGTAGCGGGAACTCCTACGAGCAGTACTTC
16	TRBV27	TRBJ2-7	-	once	CASTHSAGGRQFEQYF	TGTGCCAGCACACACTCAGCCGGGGGGCGACAGTTCGAGCAGTACTTC
12	TRBV25-1	TRBJ1-6	-	-	CASSAYNSPLHF	TGTGCCAGCAGTGCGTATAATTCACCCCTCCACTTT
14	TRBV7-8	TRBJ1-6	TRBD1	-	CASSLRTGQSPLHF	TGTGCCAGCAGCTTGAGGACAGGGCAATCACCCCTCCACTTT
16	TRBV6-4	TRBJ2-6	-	-	CASSDRVSSGANVLTF	TGTGCCAGCAGTGACCGGGTGAGCTCTGGGGCCAACGTCCTGACTTTC
11	TRBV5-1	TRBJ2-5	-	-	CASSLSETQYF	TGCGCCAGCAGCTTGTCTGAGACCCAGTACTTC
15	TRBV7-2	TRBJ2-3	TRBD2	-	CASSFAGGGTDTQYF	TGTGCCAGCAGCTTTGCGGGAGGAGGCACAGATACGCAGTATTTT
15	TRBV6-5	TRBJ1-2	-	-	CASSYSGHGNYGYTF	TGTGCCAGCAGTTACTCTGGACACGGGAACTATGGCTACACCTTC
18	TRBV6-2/TRBV6-3	TRBJ1-2	-	-	CASSPALGRQNTRYGYTF	TGTGCCAGCAGTCCCGCGCTGGGTAGACAGAATACGCGCTATGGCTACACCTTC
14	TRBV20-1	TRBJ2-3	TRBD2	-	CSASSGGTGDTQYF	TGCAGTGCTAGTAGCGGGGGGACGGGAGATACGCAGTATTTT
14	TRBV9	TRBJ1-2	-	-	CASSPPDSNYGYTF	TGTGCCAGCAGCCCTCCTGACAGTAACTATGGCTACACCTTC
11	TRBV2	TRBJ2-3	-	-	CASSVKDTQYF	TGTGCCAGCAGTGTTAAAGATACGCAGTATTTT
14	TRBV27	TRBJ1-2	TRBD1	-	CASSLSEGGGGYTF	TGTGCCAGCAGTTTATCGGAAGGGGGCGGTGGCTACACCTTC
14	TRBV9	TRBJ2-7	TRBD2	once	CASSVPSGRDEQYF	TGTGCCAGCAGCGTACCCAGCGGGAGGGACGAGCAGTACTTC
16	TRBV7-2	TRBJ2-1	TRBD2	once	CASSLSSAGGESEQFF	TGTGCCAGCAGCTTATCCTCAGCGGGAGGGGAGAGTGAGCAGTTCTTC
14	TRBV19	TRBJ1-1	-	-	CASSLAGGNTEAFF	TGTGCCAGTAGCCTGGCGGGGGGTAACACTGAAGCTTTCTTT